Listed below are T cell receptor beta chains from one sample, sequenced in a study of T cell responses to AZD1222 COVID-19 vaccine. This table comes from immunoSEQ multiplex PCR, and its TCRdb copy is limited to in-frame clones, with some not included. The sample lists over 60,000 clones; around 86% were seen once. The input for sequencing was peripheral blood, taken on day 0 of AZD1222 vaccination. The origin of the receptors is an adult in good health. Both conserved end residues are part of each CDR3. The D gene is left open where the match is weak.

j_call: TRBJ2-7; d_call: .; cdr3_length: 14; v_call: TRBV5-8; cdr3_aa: CASSLVGNSYEQYF
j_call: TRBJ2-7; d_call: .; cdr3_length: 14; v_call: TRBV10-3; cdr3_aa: CAISDVTGPYEQYF
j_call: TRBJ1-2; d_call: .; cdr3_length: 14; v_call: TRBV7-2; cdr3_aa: CASTYGGANYGYTF
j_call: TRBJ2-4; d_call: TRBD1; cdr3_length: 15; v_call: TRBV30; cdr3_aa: CAWSRGTGRRNIQYF
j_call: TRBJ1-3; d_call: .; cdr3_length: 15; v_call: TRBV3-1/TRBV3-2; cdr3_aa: CASSQGGVSGNTIYF
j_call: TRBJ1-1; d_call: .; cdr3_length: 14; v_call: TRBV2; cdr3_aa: CASSARGANTEAFF
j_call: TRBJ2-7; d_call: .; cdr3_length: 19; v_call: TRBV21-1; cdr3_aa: CASSNFEPTDIQASYEQYF
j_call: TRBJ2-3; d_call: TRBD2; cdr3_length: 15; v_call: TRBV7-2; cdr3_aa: CASSSRLAGQDTQYF
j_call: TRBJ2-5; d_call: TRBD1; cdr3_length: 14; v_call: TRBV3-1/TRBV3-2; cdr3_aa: CANSPGQPQETQYF
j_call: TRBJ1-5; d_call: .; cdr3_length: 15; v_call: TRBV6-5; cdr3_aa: CASLFQEISNQPQHF
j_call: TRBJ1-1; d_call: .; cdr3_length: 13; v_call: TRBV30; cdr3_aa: CACLTGRLFEAFF
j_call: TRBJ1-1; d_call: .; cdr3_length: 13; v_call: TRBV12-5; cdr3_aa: CASGLQTGAEAFF
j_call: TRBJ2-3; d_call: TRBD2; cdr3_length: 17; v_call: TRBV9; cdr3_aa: CASSERTSGGGTDTQYF
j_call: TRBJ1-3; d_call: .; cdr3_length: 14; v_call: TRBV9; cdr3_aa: CASSVGISGNTIYF
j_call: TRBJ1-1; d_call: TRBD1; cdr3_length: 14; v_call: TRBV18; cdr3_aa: CASSPRQGVTEAFF
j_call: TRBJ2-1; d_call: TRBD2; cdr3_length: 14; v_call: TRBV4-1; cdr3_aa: CASSQERLAGEQFF
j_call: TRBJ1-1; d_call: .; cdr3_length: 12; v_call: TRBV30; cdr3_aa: CAWWGQNTEAFF
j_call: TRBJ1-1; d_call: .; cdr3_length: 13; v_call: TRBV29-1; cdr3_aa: CSGREEGYTEAFF
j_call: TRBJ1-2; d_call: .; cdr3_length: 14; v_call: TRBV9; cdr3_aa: CASSVLDVDYGYTF
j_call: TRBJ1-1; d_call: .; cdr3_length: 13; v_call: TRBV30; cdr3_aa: CAWNLGMNTEAFF
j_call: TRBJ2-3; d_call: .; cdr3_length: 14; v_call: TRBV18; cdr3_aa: CASSPAGSTDTQYF
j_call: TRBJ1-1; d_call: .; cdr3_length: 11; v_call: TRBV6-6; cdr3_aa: CASSRHPEAFF
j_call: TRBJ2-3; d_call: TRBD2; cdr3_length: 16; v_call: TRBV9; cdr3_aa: CASSPRGGTGTDTQYF
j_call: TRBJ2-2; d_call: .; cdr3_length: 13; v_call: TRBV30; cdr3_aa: CAWSPRVAGELFF
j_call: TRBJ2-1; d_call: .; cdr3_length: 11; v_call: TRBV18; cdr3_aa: CASSYLSEQFF
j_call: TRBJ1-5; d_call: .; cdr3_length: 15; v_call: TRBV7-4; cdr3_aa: CASSLGGNSNQPQHF
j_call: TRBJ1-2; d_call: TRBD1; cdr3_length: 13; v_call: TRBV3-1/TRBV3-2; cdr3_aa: CASSWDRDYGYTF
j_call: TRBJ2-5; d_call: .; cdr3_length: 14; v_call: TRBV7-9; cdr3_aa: CASSLRGSQETQYF
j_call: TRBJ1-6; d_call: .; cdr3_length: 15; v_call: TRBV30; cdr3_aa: CAWALSGRWNSPLHF
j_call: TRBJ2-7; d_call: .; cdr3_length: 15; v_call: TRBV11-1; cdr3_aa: CASSAPRRGTYEQYF
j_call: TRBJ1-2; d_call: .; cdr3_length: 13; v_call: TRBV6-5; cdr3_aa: CASSPEYAYGYTF
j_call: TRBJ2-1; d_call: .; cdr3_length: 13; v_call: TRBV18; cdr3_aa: CASSPPSIDEQFF
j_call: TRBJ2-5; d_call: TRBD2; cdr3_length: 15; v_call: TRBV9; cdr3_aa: CASSEGVAGQETQYF
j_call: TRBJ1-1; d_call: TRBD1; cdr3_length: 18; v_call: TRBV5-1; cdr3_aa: CASSLKPPRGTSNTEAFF
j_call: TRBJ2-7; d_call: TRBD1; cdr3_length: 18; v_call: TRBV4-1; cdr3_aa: CASSRSPLRDRGDDEQYF
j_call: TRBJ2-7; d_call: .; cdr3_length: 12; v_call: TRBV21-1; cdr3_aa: CASSKVGTVQYF
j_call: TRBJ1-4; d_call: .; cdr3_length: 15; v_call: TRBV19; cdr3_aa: CASSTTGTSNEKLFF
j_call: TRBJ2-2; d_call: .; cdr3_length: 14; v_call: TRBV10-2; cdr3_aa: CASKGTRDTGELFF
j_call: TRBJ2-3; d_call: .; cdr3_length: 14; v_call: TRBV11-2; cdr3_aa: CASSLEPSTDTQYF
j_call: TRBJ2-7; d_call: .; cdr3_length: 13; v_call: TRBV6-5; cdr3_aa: CAINRGKAREQYF
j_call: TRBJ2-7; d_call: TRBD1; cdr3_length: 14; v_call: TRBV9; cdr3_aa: CASSEEGTAYEQYF
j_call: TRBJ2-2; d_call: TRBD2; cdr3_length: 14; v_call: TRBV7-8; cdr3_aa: CASSPSSGTGELFF